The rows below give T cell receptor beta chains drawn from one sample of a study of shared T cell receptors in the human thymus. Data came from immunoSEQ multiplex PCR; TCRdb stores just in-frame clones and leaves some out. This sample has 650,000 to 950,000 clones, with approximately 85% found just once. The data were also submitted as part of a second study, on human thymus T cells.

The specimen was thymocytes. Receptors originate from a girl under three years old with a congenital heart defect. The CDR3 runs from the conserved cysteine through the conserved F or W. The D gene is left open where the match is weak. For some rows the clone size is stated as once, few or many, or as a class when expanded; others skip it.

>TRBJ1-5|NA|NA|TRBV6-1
TGTGCCAGCAGTGGGCCAGGGGCTAACCCTCTATATAGCAATCAGCCCCAGCATTTT
CASSGPGANPLYSNQPQHF
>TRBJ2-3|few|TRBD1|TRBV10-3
TGTGCCATCAACAACGACAGGGGAGGTGGGACAGATACGCAGTATTTT
CAINNDRGGGTDTQYF
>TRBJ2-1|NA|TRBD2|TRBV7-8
TGTGCCAGCAGCGTAGGACTAGCGGGGGGGCATACTTTACTTTACAATGAGCAGTTCTTC
CASSVGLAGGHTLLYNEQFF
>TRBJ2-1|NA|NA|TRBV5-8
TGTGCCAGCAGCTTGGTCGGGTTTTCAGGGAATGAGCAGTTCTTC
CASSLVGFSGNEQFF
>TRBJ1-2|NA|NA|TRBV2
TGTGCCAGCAGTGAAGCGCTTCGAGTCCCTAACTATGGCTACACCTTC
CASSEALRVPNYGYTF
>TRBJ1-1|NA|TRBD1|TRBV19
TGTGCCAGTAGTATCCACGGACAGGGTAAGCTTAACACTGAAGCTTTCTTT
CASSIHGQGKLNTEAFF
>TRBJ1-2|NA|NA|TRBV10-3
TGTGCCATCAGTGAGTCGATCGGTTATGGCTACACCTTC
CAISESIGYGYTF
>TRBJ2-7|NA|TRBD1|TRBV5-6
TGTGCCAGCAGCTTGGCCTGGGACAGGGGGAAGTACTTC
CASSLAWDRGKYF
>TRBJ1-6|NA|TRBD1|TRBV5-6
TGTGCCAGCAGACCCGGGACAGACCCCTATAATTCACCCCTCCACTTT
CASRPGTDPYNSPLHF
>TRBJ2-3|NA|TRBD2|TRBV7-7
TGTGCTAGCAGGCCCTTAGCGGGGGGGCTTTCAGATACGCAGTATTTT
CASRPLAGGLSDTQYF
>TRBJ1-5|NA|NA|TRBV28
TGTGCCAGCAGTTCAACAAGGGGATCCCTCTGCAATCAGCCCCAGCATTTT
CASSSTRGSLCNQPQHF
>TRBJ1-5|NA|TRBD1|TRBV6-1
TGTGCCAGCAGTGAATCCGAAGGACAGGGGTTTCGGTTTAATCAGCCCCAGCATTTT
CASSESEGQGFRFNQPQHF
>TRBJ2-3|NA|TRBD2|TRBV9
TGTGCCAGCAGCGTCCAGCGGGGGCCTCCTTGGGATACGCAGTATTTT
CASSVQRGPPWDTQYF
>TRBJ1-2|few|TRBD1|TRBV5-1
TGCGCCAGCAGCTTTTTACCTGGACAGGGGAACTATGGCTACACCTTC
CASSFLPGQGNYGYTF
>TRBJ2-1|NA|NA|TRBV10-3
TGTGCCATAGGGGAAAAAGTACAAGGAGACAATGAGCAGTTCTTC
CAIGEKVQGDNEQFF
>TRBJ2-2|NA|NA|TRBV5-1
TGCGCCAGCAGCAAGCAGCCGTTGCGGTCCGGGGAGCTGTTTTTT
CASSKQPLRSGELFF
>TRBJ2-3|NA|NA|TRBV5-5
TGTGCCAGCAGCTTTCAGTGGCCCAGGGACTCCACCACAGATACGCAGTATTTT
CASSFQWPRDSTTDTQYF
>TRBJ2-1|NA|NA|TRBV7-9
TGTGCCAGCAGCTTATTAACCCCAGGTCGAAGCTCCTACAATGAGCAGTTCTTC
CASSLLTPGRSSYNEQFF
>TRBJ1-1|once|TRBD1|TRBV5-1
TGCGCCAGCAGCTTGACCGCAGGGGGCGACTTGAACACTGAAGCTTTCTTT
CASSLTAGGDLNTEAFF
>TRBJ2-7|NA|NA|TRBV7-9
TGTGCCAGCAGCTTGGAGGGATTCTGCTACGAGCAGTACTTC
CASSLEGFCYEQYF
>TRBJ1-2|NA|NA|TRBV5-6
TGTGCCAGCAGCTTGTTTTCCAGCGGGGGCATTTTGGATGGCTACACCTTC
CASSLFSSGGILDGYTF
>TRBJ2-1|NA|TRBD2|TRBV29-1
TGCAGCGTTGAAGATCGGGAGCGGGAATACAATGAGCAGTTCTTC
CSVEDREREYNEQFF
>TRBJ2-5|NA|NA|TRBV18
TGTGCCAGCGGGACCAGGGGGGTGCAAGAGACCCAGTACTTC
CASGTRGVQETQYF
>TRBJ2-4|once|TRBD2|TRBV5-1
TGCGCCAGCAGCTTAAGGACTAGCGATAAAAACATTCAGTACTTC
CASSLRTSDKNIQYF
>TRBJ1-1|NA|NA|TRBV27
TGTGCCAGCAGGACAATTTACAGGGATGGAGACACTGAAGCTTTCTTT
CASRTIYRDGDTEAFF
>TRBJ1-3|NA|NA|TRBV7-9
TGTGCCAGCAGCTTATCCCAAAATCTACAGGCCATATATTTT
CASSLSQNLQAIYF
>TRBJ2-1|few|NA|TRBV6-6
TGTGCCAGCACCCGGGGGGCCAATGAGCAGTTCTTC
CASTRGANEQFF
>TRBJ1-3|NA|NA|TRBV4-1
TGCGCCAGCAGCCAAGGGGGCCCGGAAGTTATAGCTGGAAACACCATATATTTT
CASSQGGPEVIAGNTIYF
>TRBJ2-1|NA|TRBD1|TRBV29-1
TGCAGCGTTGGGCTGGGACAGGGGTATTTTTATGAGCAGTTCTTC
CSVGLGQGYFYEQFF
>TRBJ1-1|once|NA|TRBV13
TGTGCCAGCAGCCCGGAGACAGCCCTCACTGAAGCTTTCTTT
CASSPETALTEAFF
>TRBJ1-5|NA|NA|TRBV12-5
TGTGCTAGTGGGAATGGGGACTCATATCAGCCCCAGCATTTT
CASGNGDSYQPQHF
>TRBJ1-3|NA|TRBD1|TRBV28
TGTGCCAGCGGATCGTTACCCGAGGGGGCGCAGGGAAACACCATATATTTT
CASGSLPEGAQGNTIYF
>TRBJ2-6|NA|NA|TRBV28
TGTGCCAGCAGTTTAGGCGGGACAGATCCTCCCCCTCTCTCTGGGGCCAACGTCCTGACTTTC
CASSLGGTDPPPLSGANVLTF
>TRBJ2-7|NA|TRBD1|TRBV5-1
TGCGCCAGCAGCGGGCAGGGGGCCTACGAGCAGTACTTC
CASSGQGAYEQYF
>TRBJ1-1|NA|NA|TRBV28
TGTGCCAGCAAGGGGCGGTGGGACACTGAAGCTTTCTTT
CASKGRWDTEAFF
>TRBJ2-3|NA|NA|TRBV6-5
TGTGCCAGCAGTTACTCGTATCAGAAAGATACGCAGTATTTT
CASSYSYQKDTQYF
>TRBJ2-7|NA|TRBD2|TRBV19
TGTGCCACCGACGGCCGGGGGGATGAGCAGTACTTC
CATDGRGDEQYF
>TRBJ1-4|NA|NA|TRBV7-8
TGTGCCAGCAGCTTAGGGGACAAAAGGGCCACTTCTGAAAAACTGTTTTTT
CASSLGDKRATSEKLFF
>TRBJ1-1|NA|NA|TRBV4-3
TGCGCCAGCAGCCAAGATGACGGCCAGGGTGGGACTGAAGCTTTCTTT
CASSQDDGQGGTEAFF
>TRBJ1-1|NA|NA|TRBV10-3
TGTGCCATCAGTGAGTCGAGGGTGAGCGGCACCGAAACAAACACTGAAGCTTTCTTT
CAISESRVSGTETNTEAFF
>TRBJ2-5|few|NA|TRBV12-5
TGTGCTAGTGGTCTTTCGCTGACAGACACTTTTCTCGGGGAGACCCAGTACTTC
CASGLSLTDTFLGETQYF
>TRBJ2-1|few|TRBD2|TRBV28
TGTGCCAGCAGTTTATGCAGTCGGGGGGTTATTAAGGATGAGCAGTTCTTC
CASSLCSRGVIKDEQFF
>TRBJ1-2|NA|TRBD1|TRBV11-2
TGTGCCAGCAGCTTAATGGAGAGACAGGGCCTGTCTTACTATGGCTACACCTTC
CASSLMERQGLSYYGYTF
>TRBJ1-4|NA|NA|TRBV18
TGTGCCAGCTCACTCTATGTTTTGAATGAAAAACTGTTTTTT
CASSLYVLNEKLFF
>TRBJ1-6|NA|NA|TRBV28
TGTGCCAGCAGTTTTCCCTCAGGTTCCAATTCACCCCTCCACTTT
CASSFPSGSNSPLHF
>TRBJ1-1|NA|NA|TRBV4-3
TGCGCCAGCAGCCCCAGGGTCAGCACGCCGACCCTGAACACTGAAGCTTTCTTT
CASSPRVSTPTLNTEAFF
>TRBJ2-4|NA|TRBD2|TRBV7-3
TGTGCCAGCTGGGAGGGTAGCGGGGAGTTGACCAAAAACATTCAGTACTTC
CASWEGSGELTKNIQYF
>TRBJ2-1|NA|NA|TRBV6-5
TGTGCCATCACCCAGGCGGGGCCAGATTGCTATGAGCAGTTCTTC
CAITQAGPDCYEQFF
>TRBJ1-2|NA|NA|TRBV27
TGTGCCAGCAGTTTAAGGCCCCTAGGACCGGGATATGGCTACACCTTC
CASSLRPLGPGYGYTF
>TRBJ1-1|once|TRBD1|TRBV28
TGTGCCACCAAATGGCCGGGACAGGGGAAAGCTTTCTTT
CATKWPGQGKAFF
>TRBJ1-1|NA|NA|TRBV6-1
TGTGCCAGCAGTGCAGTTTTCATGAACACTGAAGCTTTCTTT
CASSAVFMNTEAFF
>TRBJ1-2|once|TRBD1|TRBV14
TGTGCCAGCAGCCAAGGGCAGGGGGTAGTTGGCTACACCTTC
CASSQGQGVVGYTF
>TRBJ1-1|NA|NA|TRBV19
TGTGCCAGTATCTACAGGGATCGAGCTTTCTTT
CASIYRDRAFF
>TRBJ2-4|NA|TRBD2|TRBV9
TGTGCCAGCAGCCTCCGAGAGGGACTAGCGGGGTCAAACATTCAGTACTTC
CASSLREGLAGSNIQYF
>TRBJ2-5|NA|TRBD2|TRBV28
TGTGCCAGCAGTTTACTGCGGGGGAAGTTGGAGACCCAGTACTTC
CASSLLRGKLETQYF
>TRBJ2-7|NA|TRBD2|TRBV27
TGTGCCAGCAGTTGGGGGGGAGAGATCTACGAGCAGTACTTC
CASSWGGEIYEQYF
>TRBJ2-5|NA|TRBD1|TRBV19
TGTGCCAGTAGTAAAGAGGTGGACAGGGAAACGACTTGGGCCCAGTACTTC
CASSKEVDRETTWAQYF